Shown below are 27 T cell receptor beta chains from a single sample sequenced in a study of PD-L1 blockade in urothelial cancer. The protocol was immunoSEQ multiplex PCR, while the TCRdb copy is restricted to in-frame clones and leaves out a portion. The sample records some 79,000 clones, roughly 82% being singletons. The sequencing here drew on PBMCs, taken around atezolizumab (anti-PD-L1) treatment. These receptors were collected from a man in his 70s with urothelial cancer.

The V gene is TRBV11-2, the J gene TRBJ1-1, with unresolved D. Germline V gene sequence: CDR1 SGHAT, CDR2 FQNNGV. The CDR3 runs 13 residues. V was clipped by 4 bases and J by 5 bases, with 11 bases between them. The CDR3 DNA reads TGTGCCAGCAGCTGGAAGGGAGTAACTGAAGCTTTCTTT. It is translated as CASSWKGVTEAFF. The full variable domain, in which reference TRBV11-2 and TRBJ1-1 provide the parts outside the CDR3, is EAGVAQSPRYKIIEKRQSVAFWCNPISGHATLYWYQQILGQGPKLLIQFQNNGVVDDSQLPKDRFSAERLKGVDSTLKIQPAKLEDSAVYLCASSWKGVTEAFFGQGTRLTVV.

The chain uses TRBV4-1 and TRBJ2-6; TRBD1 agrees at 12 bases. The germline V gene has CDR1 MGHRA and CDR2 YSYEKL. The V and J ends lost 3 bases and 1 base, in that order; junction bases with no gene match: 10. This CDR3 comprises 20 residues. The CDR3 sequence is CASSHPGGTGGVSGANVLTF. The CDR3, as DNA: TGCGCCAGCAGCCACCCAGGGGGGACAGGGGGCGTGTCTGGGGCCAACGTCCTGACTTTC.

The chain links TRBV5-4 to TRBJ2-1, with 9 bases matching TRBD2. The J segment lost 7 bases and the V segment lost 2 bases, leaving 7 bases of the junction unmatched. The length of the CDR3 is 15 residues. CDR1 SGHNT and CDR2 YYREEE come from the germline V gene (reference sequence). The chain's CDR3 is CASSFERGVLNEQFF. CDR3 DNA sequence: TGTGCCAGCAGCTTTGAGCGGGGGGTTCTAAATGAGCAGTTCTTC.

V and J are TRBV6-1 and TRBJ2-7; D may be TRBD2 (7 bases). The CDR3 is made up of 14 amino acids. Trimming cost V 10 bases and J 2 bases, with 18 bases left between them. From germline, CDR1 is MNHNS and CDR2 SASEGT. The CDR3 loop is CATSWGGGPYEQYF. DNA of the CDR3: TGTGCCACCTCTTGGGGCGGGGGCCCCTACGAGCAGTACTTC.

This clone appeared a single time. The gene calls are TRBV19 and TRBJ2-1; D perhaps matches TRBD2 (6 bases). CDR1 and CDR2 from the germline V gene are LNHDA and SQIVND (reference sequence). V lost 2 bases and J 7 bases, leaving 12 bases between the germline ends. The CDR3 extends over 14 amino acids. The CDR3 loop reads CASSIMIRGNEQFF. DNA for the CDR3: TGTGCCAGTAGTATAATGATTCGGGGGAATGAGCAGTTCTTC.

This clone has just one count. This chain links TRBV2 with TRBJ2-2; 7 bases are a match to TRBD2. The CDR3 extends over 15 amino acids. Germline-derived CDR1 and CDR2 are SNHLY and FYNNEI. J was trimmed by 7 bases and V by 7 bases; bases with no gene match: 12. In DNA, the CDR3 is TGTGCCAGCAAAGAATGGCGGGAGTCCAACGGGGAGCTGTTTTTT. Encoded protein: CASKEWRESNGELFF.

This chain joins TRBV6-1 and TRBJ2-5; possible D gene TRBD1, 6 bases. The CDR3 has 14 amino acids. Germline CDR1 and CDR2: MNHNS and SASEGT. V was pared by 2 bases and J by 5 bases, with 12 bases between. The CDR3 bases are TGTGCCAGCAGTGAACCAGGACAGCCCGAGACCCAGTACTTC. Translation gives CASSEPGQPETQYF.

This clone showed up many times. This chain joins TRBV19 and TRBJ2-1; perhaps TRBD2 as D (6 bases). Germline loops: CDR1 LNHDA, CDR2 SQIVND (reference sequence). With 10 bases removed from V and 10 bases from J, the gap between germline ends came to 14 bases. The CDR3 spans 11 residues. For the CDR3, the DNA is TGTGCCACCCTCGGGGGTCGGGAGCAGTTCTTC. It translates to CATLGGREQFF.

This sequence joins TRBV25-1 and TRBJ1-2, with 8 nucleotides matching TRBD1. V was clipped by 6 bases and J by 8 bases; unmatched bases: 11. This CDR3 comprises 14 residues. Germline-derived CDR1 and CDR2 are MGHDK and SYGVNS. For the CDR3, the DNA is TGTGCCAGCAGCACAGGGGGGGGGCCCCAGGGCTACACCTTC. This translates into CASSTGGGPQGYTF.

This rearrangement joins TRBV11-1 to TRBJ2-5; D is undetermined. The length of the CDR3 is 14 residues. Trimming shortened V by 0 bases and J by 3 bases, and 8 bases separated the two germline ends. CDR1 is SGHAT, CDR2 FQDESV, per germline (reference sequence). CDR3 residues: CASSLAAAEETQYF. CDR3 nucleotide sequence: TGTGCCAGCAGCTTAGCGGCGGCAGAAGAGACCCAGTACTTC.

The chain has TRBV19 and TRBJ2-1; no firm D call. Germline-derived CDR1 and CDR2 are LNHDA and SQIVND (reference sequence). This CDR3 region has 13 residues. V gave up 4 bases and J gave up 8 bases, with 12 bases separating them. This CDR3 is CASSSSREDEQFF. The CDR3 DNA sequence: TGTGCCAGTAGTAGCTCCAGAGAGGATGAGCAGTTCTTC.

This chain connects TRBV5-1 to TRBJ1-3; 9 nucleotides agree with TRBD1. Germline-derived CDR1 and CDR2 are SGHRS and YFSETQ. J gave up 2 bases and V 5 bases, and 5 bases lay outside the gene matches. The CDR3 spans 15 residues. CDR3 DNA sequence: TGCGCCAGCAGACGGGACAGGGTGGCTGGAAACACCATATATTTT. Its translation is CASRRDRVAGNTIYF.

This clone was seen a single time. The gene calls are TRBV6-5 and TRBJ2-7, with D maybe TRBD1 (5 bases). Germline V gives CDR1 MNHEY, CDR2 SVGAGI. The CDR3 spans 15 residues. V lost 4 bases, J lost 2 bases, and 15 bases lay in between. CDR3 sequence: CASSWVRAGPYEQYF. The DNA of the CDR3 is TGTGCCAGCAGTTGGGTTAGGGCAGGGCCCTACGAGCAGTACTTC.

The V and J genes are TRBV27 and TRBJ2-7, with a possible D match to TRBD1 (5 bases). Germline V gives CDR1 MNHEY, CDR2 SMNVEV (reference sequence). Trimming took off 6 bases at V and 0 bases at J, with 15 bases between the two ends. CDR3 length: 15 residues. In DNA, the CDR3 is TGTGCCAGCAGACGACTTACAGGTTTCTCCTACGAGCAGTACTTC. Translation: CASRRLTGFSYEQYF.

The chain joins TRBV10-3 to TRBJ2-1; D perhaps matches TRBD1 (6 bases). Trimming left V 5 bases short and J 0 bases short, with 20 bases between. CDR1 is ENHRY and CDR2 is SYGVKD in the germline V gene. This CDR3 has 18 residues. The CDR3 DNA reads TGTGCCATCAGTCAAACAGGGAGTGATACAAGCTCCTACAATGAGCAGTTCTTC. It specifies CAISQTGSDTSSYNEQFF.

The rearrangement links TRBV7-2 to TRBJ2-3; TRBD1 matches 9 bases. Germline V gives CDR1 SGHTA, CDR2 FQGNSA. This CDR3 is built from 15 residues. The trim removed 5 bases at V and 5 bases at J, leaving 8 bases unmatched. In nucleotides, the CDR3 is TGTGCCAGCAGCCTTGATCCGGGACAGGGAGATACGCAGTATTTT. Protein: CASSLDPGQGDTQYF.

This clone was counted between two and nine times. The V gene is TRBV5-1, the J gene TRBJ1-2; 7 positions match TRBD1. Germline V lookup: CDR1 SGHRS, CDR2 YFSETQ. With V trimmed by 4 bases and J by 4 bases, 7 bases remained unmatched. The CDR3 has 14 residues. DNA of the CDR3: TGCGCCAGCAGCCTAGGGACAGTGCTCTATGGCTACACCTTC. This translates into CASSLGTVLYGYTF.

The gene calls are TRBV19 and TRBJ1-1; 9 positions agree with TRBD1. The germline V gene encodes CDR1 LNHDA and CDR2 SQIVND (reference sequence). The V segment lost 4 bases and the J segment 6 bases; nucleotides outside the gene matches: 9. The CDR3 extends over 15 amino acids. The CDR3 spells CASSTYTGGNAEAFF. CDR3 nucleotides: TGTGCCAGTAGTACCTATACAGGGGGCAACGCTGAAGCTTTCTTT.

Here the CDR3 DNA reads TGTGCCAGCAGCCATTCCGGGACTAGCGGGTCCTACGAGCAGTACTTC. Its protein product is CASSHSGTSGSYEQYF. The chain employs TRBV27 and TRBJ2-7; 12 nucleotides match TRBD2. Unmatched junction bases numbered 7, after V lost 6 bases and J lost 1 base. Germline V CDR1 and CDR2: MNHEY, SMNVEV (reference sequence). CDR3 length: 16 amino acids.

The chain couples TRBV27 to TRBJ1-4; a possible D gene is TRBD1 (6 bases). The CDR3 length is 14 residues. The germline CDR1 and CDR2 sequences are MNHEY and SMNVEV (reference sequence). The ends were cut back, 3 bases at V and 8 bases at J, with 13 bases in the middle. The CDR3 nucleotides are TGTGCCAGCAGTTTTGCGACAGGCGGAGAAAAACTGTTTTTT. Amino acid sequence: CASSFATGGEKLFF.

The chain couples TRBV6-1 to TRBJ2-7, with D unresolved. CDR1 and CDR2 from the germline V gene are MNHNS and SASEGT. Trimming stripped 1 base from V and 1 base from J, with 5 bases between. The CDR3 consists of 13 residues. The CDR3 here is CASSEDLSYEQYF. CDR3 nucleotide sequence: TGTGCCAGCAGTGAAGATCTTTCCTACGAGCAGTACTTC.

This clone was seen a handful of times. The J gene is TRBJ2-7, the V gene TRBV11-2; D perhaps matches TRBD2 (5 bases). V gave up 2 bases and J gave up 2 bases, with 16 bases separating them. The CDR3 covers 16 residues. Germline CDR1 SGHAT, CDR2 FQNNGV. Written as DNA, the CDR3 is TGTGCCAGCAGCTTAATTCTGGAGGTTCGTCCCTACGAGCAGTACTTC. This codes for CASSLILEVRPYEQYF.

On this clone itself: The same CDR3 arises from other DNA sequences in this sample as well. This chain joins TRBV5-4 and TRBJ2-5; TRBD1 is a possible D gene (6 bases). This CDR3 region has 14 residues. Germline V gene data show CDR1 as SGHNT and CDR2 as YYREEE (reference sequence). The V and J ends lost 0 bases and 0 bases respectively, with 6 bases between them. This CDR3 reads CASSLGTDQETQYF. Here the CDR3 DNA reads TGTGCCAGCAGCTTGGGGACAGACCAAGAGACCCAGTACTTC.

This CDR3 reads CGSDYSGNTIYF. The CDR3 DNA sequence: TGTGGGTCAGACTACTCTGGAAACACCATATATTTT. The V and J genes are TRBV2 and TRBJ1-3; D is uncertain. The CDR3 spans 12 residues. Germline loops: CDR1 SNHLY, CDR2 FYNNEI.

The V call is TRBV30, the J call TRBJ2-5, with 13 bases that match TRBD2. V was pared by 8 bases and J by 3 bases, with 3 bases of the junction left unmatched. The CDR3 has 13 residues. The germline gives CDR1 GTSNPN, CDR2 SVGIG (reference sequence). In DNA, the CDR3 is TGTGCCGTCGGACTAGCGGGAGAAGAGACCCAGTACTTC. Amino acid sequence: CAVGLAGEETQYF.

The chain uses TRBV5-6 and TRBJ1-2; possibly TRBD1 for D (5 bases). Trimming shortened V by 1 base and J by 4 bases, and 14 bases separated the two germline ends. From germline, CDR1 is SGHDT and CDR2 YYEEEE. The CDR3 has 15 amino acids. The CDR3 is CASSLTPRVSYGYTF. CDR3 coding DNA: TGTGCCAGCAGCTTGACCCCCAGGGTTTCCTATGGCTACACCTTC.

The chain has TRBV12-5 and TRBJ1-2; no definite D call. The CDR3 extends over 13 amino acids. V was clipped by 0 bases and J by 3 bases, with 5 bases between them. The germline V gene encodes CDR1 LGHNT and CDR2 FRNRAP. The chain's CDR3 is CASGLVLHYGYTF. CDR3 nucleotide sequence: TGTGCTAGTGGTTTGGTCCTCCACTATGGCTACACCTTC.